The source of this TCR beta chain is a study of PD-1 blockade in classical Hodgkin lymphoma. Libraries were prepared by immunoSEQ multiplex PCR; TCRdb keeps only in-frame clonotypes and omits some of them. There are 75,000 to 95,000 clones in the sample; around 80% occur only once, and over 15% lies in the top ten. CDR3 size: 14 residues. V lost 6 bases and J lost 5, with 17 bases in between. The germline gives CDR1 MNHEY, CDR2 SVGAGI. Time point noted: cycle 4 day 1 (C4D1), after around six weeks of nivolumab. Each of the patients experienced relapse following autologous stem cell transplantation, and their brentuximab vedotin exposure differed.

The chain carries TRBV6-5 and TRBJ2-7, with D maybe TRBD1 (6 bases). The clonotype comes from a human donor with classical Hodgkin lymphoma. Sequenced material: peripheral blood mononuclear cells (PBMCs), taken before the fourth cycle of nivolumab. The CDR3 bases are TGTGCCAGCAGCCCCCGACACAGGGTTCACGAGCAGTACTTC. It encodes CASSPRHRVHEQYF.